The TCR beta chain described here comes from a study of blood T cell repertoires in COVID-19. Per the original data handling: Reference gene primer amplification yielded estimated nucleated cell counts. Produced via immunoSEQ multiplex PCR; TCRdb's table is partial and in-frame only. The V and J calls and clone size were taken over from that table, and D and trimming were inferred from the DNA. Here the sample spans about 76,000 clones, around 85% being singletons. The sequencing input was peripheral blood. The sequence was obtained from a human donor in a cohort sampled during active COVID-19.

The CDR3, as DNA: TGTGCCAGCAGTCCACGAGGGGGATACGAGCAGTACTTC. It translates to CASSPRGGYEQYF. This chain uses TRBV12-3 or TRBV12-4 with TRBJ2-7, with D possibly TRBD1 on 6 matching bases. The CDR3 length is 13 residues. The V end lost 5 bases, the J end lost 4 bases, and 12 bases lay between the germline ends.